This is a list of T cell receptor beta chains from one sample in a study of CD8 T cells in Susac syndrome. TCRdb re-called the immunoSEQ multiplex PCR reads with MiXCR, one entry per CDR3 protein. The sample has about 94,000 distinct CDR3 sequences, just under 95% seen once. The sample comprised CD4+ T cells from PBMCs. These receptors all come from a human donor with Susac syndrome. Each CDR3 is given with its conserved first and last residue. Each record gives: J gene, V gene, D gene, CDR3 DNA, CDR3 protein. A D gene is named only where the DNA matches it firmly.

TRBJ2-6,TRBV29-1,TRBD1,TGCAGCACGTCGGGACAGCTCTCTGGGGCCAACGTCCTGACTTTC,CSTSGQLSGANVLTF
TRBJ2-1,TRBV5-4,NA,TGTGCCAGCAGCTTGTTTCGGGACTCCTTCTACAATGAGCAGTTCTTC,CASSLFRDSFYNEQFF
TRBJ1-4,TRBV12-3/TRBV12-4,NA,TGTGCCAGCACCGGAGTCCTTAATGAAAAACTGTTTTTT,CASTGVLNEKLFF
TRBJ2-3,TRBV9,NA,TGTGCCAGCAGCTCGCTTCGGGATACGCAGTATTTT,CASSSLRDTQYF
TRBJ1-2,TRBV29-1,NA,TGCAGCGTTGAAGCGGGACGGCGCTACACCTTC,CSVEAGRRYTF
TRBJ2-5,TRBV30,NA,TGTGCCTGGAGTGTAACCCTATCGCAAGAGACCCAGTACTTC,CAWSVTLSQETQYF
TRBJ2-7,TRBV5-1,TRBD2,TGCGCCAGCAGCTTCGTTAGCGGGGGGGCCTACGAGCAGTACTTC,CASSFVSGGAYEQYF
TRBJ2-6,TRBV15,TRBD2,TGTGCCACCGGGACTAGCGGGGGTGGGGCCAACGTCCTGACTTTC,CATGTSGGGANVLTF
TRBJ1-2,TRBV7-9,NA,TGTGCCAGCAGCCTTCATGGTGGCTACACCTTC,CASSLHGGYTF
TRBJ2-5,TRBV7-6,TRBD2,TGTGCCAGCAGCTTAGCCATAGCGGGGATGGGAGAGACCCAGTACTTC,CASSLAIAGMGETQYF
TRBJ2-5,TRBV30,NA,TGTGCCTGGAGTGACGGGTACCAAGAGACCCAGTACTTC,CAWSDGYQETQYF
TRBJ1-1,TRBV30,NA,TGTGCCTGGCTCCAAGGGAACACTGAAGCTTTCTTT,CAWLQGNTEAFF